The clone carrying this T cell receptor beta chain was counted at least ten times. This sample is part of a study of T-cell reconstitution after alpha-beta-depleted transplantation in children. Unique molecular identifiers tagged the TCRbeta library. MiXCR, applied by TCRdb to the PCR reads, yields one record per CDR3 protein. The sample records around 490,000 distinct CDR3 sequences, over 10% being singletons. Deletions cut 4 bases from V and 6 bases from J, with 8 bases between. In germline, CDR1 is SEHNR, CDR2 FQNEAQ (reference sequence). The CDR3 extends over 12 amino acids. This chain joins TRBV7-9 and TRBJ2-3; D gene unclear. This specimen was PBMCs, mostly from graft donor cells, taken 180 days after TCRalphabeta/CD19-depleted stem cell transplant. This receptor was identified in a female patient aged 2-9 years who had a stem cell transplant for aplastic anemia, so the T cells may come from the graft donor. CDR3 nucleotides: TGTGCCAGCAGCTATGGGTACGATACGCAGTATTTT. It codes for CASSYGYDTQYF.